Below, 13 T cell receptor beta chains from the same sample are listed, as sequenced in a study of T cells in narcolepsy. Profiling relied on immunoSEQ multiplex PCR, and the TCRdb table lists in-frame clones only, not all of them. The table lists about 34,000 clones, approximately 85% of them singletons. The source material was CD45RA- memory CD4+ T cells from PBMCs. The receptors come from a human donor with narcolepsy.

This clone has just a few counts. The rearrangement links TRBV7-9 to TRBJ2-2; possible D gene TRBD1, 5 bases. Germline-derived CDR1 and CDR2 are SEHNR and FQNEAQ (reference sequence). The germline V and J ends were trimmed by 5 bases and 4 bases, with 11 bases remaining between them. The CDR3 has 14 residues. CDR3 coding DNA: TGTGCCAGCAGCCCCCAGGGATTCACCGGGGAGCTGTTTTTT. Translated, it gives CASSPQGFTGELFF.

This clone was detected only once. The rearrangement uses TRBV18 and TRBJ2-7, with D possibly being TRBD1 (6 bases). Germline V CDR1 and CDR2: KGHSH, LQKENI. V lost 3 bases, J lost 0 bases, and 15 bases lay in between. This CDR3 spans 16 amino acids. The DNA for the CDR3 is TGTGCCAGCTCACCGCCTACGACAGGCCGCTCCTACGAGCAGTACTTC. Encoded protein: CASSPPTTGRSYEQYF.

Remarks on this clone: The germline gene is not matched at one end of the junction; a read error may be the cause. J is TRBJ1-6 and V is TRBV7-2; 7 nucleotides align to TRBD1. Looked up from germline, CDR1 is SGHTA and CDR2 is FQGNSA. CDR3 length: 15 amino acids. CDR3 loop: CASTLYTGENSPLHF. CDR3 in DNA: TGTGCCAGCACCTTATATACAGGGGAGAATTCACCCCTCCACTTT.

The chain joins TRBV19 to TRBJ1-1, with unresolved D. The germline V gene has CDR1 LNHDA and CDR2 SQIVND (reference sequence). The CDR3 covers 13 residues. Trimming stripped 1 base from V and 1 base from J, with 4 bases between. The CDR3 DNA is TGTGCCAGTAGTATAGGCAGGAACACTGAAGCTTTCTTT. It yields the protein CASSIGRNTEAFF. The full variable domain, rest sourced from reference TRBV19 and TRBJ1-1, is DGGITQSPKYLFRKEGQNVTLSCEQNLNHDAMYWYRQDPGQGLRLIYYSQIVNDFQKGDIAEGYSVSREKKESFPLTVTSAQKNPTAFYLCASSIGRNTEAFFGQGTRLTVV.

V gene TRBV2 combines with J gene TRBJ2-3; TRBD1 aligns across 7 bases. Germline V gene lookup returns CDR1 SNHLY and CDR2 FYNNEI. The length of the CDR3 is 12 residues. After removal of 5 bases from V and 8 bases from J, the junction contained 4 bases not matched to a gene. The DNA for the CDR3 is TGTGCCAGCAGTACAGGGGAAGGTACGCAGTATTTT. Translation gives CASSTGEGTQYF.

This chain connects TRBV4-2 to TRBJ1-1; D not resolved. Germline lookup yields CDR1 LGHNA and CDR2 YNFKEQ. The CDR3 spans 13 residues. The germline V and J ends were trimmed by 0 bases and 1 base, with 3 bases remaining between them. In nucleotides, the CDR3 is TGTGCCAGCAGCCAAGATGGGAACACTGAAGCTTTCTTT. Amino acid sequence: CASSQDGNTEAFF.

This clone showed up just once. The chain recombines TRBV7-8 with TRBJ2-1, with TRBD2 identical over 9 bases. V lost 6 bases, J lost 8 bases, and 11 bases stayed unmatched. The CDR3 spans 15 residues. CDR1 is SGHVS, CDR2 FQNEAQ, per germline. CDR3 DNA: TGTGCCAGCAGTCCAGGGCGGGGGGGAGGCCATGAGCAGTTCTTC. Translated: CASSPGRGGGHEQFF.

V usage is TRBV14 and J usage is TRBJ2-7; a possible D gene is TRBD2 (5 bases). Trimming cost V 1 base and J 9 bases, with 13 bases left between them. The CDR3 is made up of 13 amino acids. Germline-derived CDR1 and CDR2 are SGHDN and FVKESK. The DNA of the CDR3 is TGTGCCAGCAGCCAAGTGTCGGAGGAAGGGCAGTACTTC. Protein: CASSQVSEEGQYF.

The CDR3 nucleotides read TGTGCCAGCAGTCAGGCTAGCGGGACGAATGAGCAGTTCTTC. It translates to CASSQASGTNEQFF. V usage is TRBV2 and J usage is TRBJ2-1; 9 bases agree with TRBD2. The CDR3 is made up of 14 amino acids. Germline CDR1 SNHLY, CDR2 FYNNEI. J lost 7 bases, V lost 5 bases, and 6 bases had no gene match.

CDR3: CASSLAGEIYNEQFF. Here the CDR3 DNA reads TGTGCCAGCAGCTTAGCGGGAGAAATCTACAATGAGCAGTTCTTC. The genes are TRBV7-8 and TRBJ2-1, with a weak D call TRBD2 (5 bases). This CDR3 has 15 amino acids. Trimming shortened V by 0 bases and J by 3 bases, and 9 bases separated the two germline ends. Germline V gene data show CDR1 as SGHVS and CDR2 as FQNEAQ.

The V gene is TRBV2, the J gene TRBJ2-1, with D possibly being TRBD2 (6 bases). Germline V gives CDR1 SNHLY, CDR2 FYNNEI. V lost 6 bases to trimming and J lost 4 bases, with 10 bases between them. This CDR3 has 13 amino acids. The CDR3 reads CASSRLVYNEQFF. DNA for the CDR3: TGTGCCAGCAGCCGACTAGTATACAATGAGCAGTTCTTC. Using reference TRBV2 and TRBJ2-1 for the parts outside the CDR3, the full variable domain is EPEVTQTPSHQVTQMGQEVILRCVPISNHLYFYWYRQILGQKVEFLVSFYNNEISEKSEIFDDQFSVERPDGSNFTLKIRSTKLEDSAMYFCASSRLVYNEQFFGPGTRLTVL.

Regarding this clone: Germline is not matched at one junction end, which may reflect a read error. This sample includes further DNA sequences coding for the same CDR3. The rearrangement joins TRBV15 to TRBJ2-1; 9 nucleotides align to TRBD2. Germline V gene lookup returns CDR1 LNHNV and CDR2 YYDKDF (reference sequence). The CDR3 runs to 15 residues. CDR3 in DNA: TGTGCCACCAGCAGAGCAGGCGGGGGGGGAAATGAGCAATTCTTC. This codes for CATSRAGGGGNEQFF.

This clone was observed a few times. The gene calls are TRBV28 and TRBJ2-7; D may be TRBD1 (6 bases). V lost 9 bases and J 5 bases, leaving 20 bases between the germline ends. This CDR3 has 14 residues. Looked up from germline, CDR1 is MDHEN and CDR2 is SYDVKM. CDR3 in amino acids: CASRETGRTDEQYF. In DNA form, the CDR3 reads TGTGCCAGTCGCGAAACAGGGCGGACGGACGAGCAGTACTTC. Full variable domain (outside the CDR3, taken from reference TRBV28 and TRBJ2-7): DVKVTQSSRYLVKRTGEKVFLECVQDMDHENMFWYRQDPGLGLRLIYFSYDVKMKEKGDIPEGYSVSREKKERFSLILESASTNQTSMYLCASRETGRTDEQYFGPGTRLTVT.